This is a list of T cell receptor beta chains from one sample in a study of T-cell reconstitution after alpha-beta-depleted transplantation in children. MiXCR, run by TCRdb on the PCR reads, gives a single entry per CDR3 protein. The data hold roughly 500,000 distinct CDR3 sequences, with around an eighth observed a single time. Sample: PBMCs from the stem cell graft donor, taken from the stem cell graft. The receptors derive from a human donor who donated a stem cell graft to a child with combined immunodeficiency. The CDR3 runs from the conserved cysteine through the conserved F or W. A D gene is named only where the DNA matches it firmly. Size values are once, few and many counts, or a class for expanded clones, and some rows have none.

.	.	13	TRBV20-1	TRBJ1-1	TGCAGTGCCCCTCTGTTTGGGAACACTGAAGCTTTCTTT	CSAPLFGNTEAFF
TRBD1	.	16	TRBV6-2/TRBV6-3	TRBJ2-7	TGTGCCAGCAGCCGCCCCCCGGGACAGGCCACCTACGAGCAGTACTTC	CASSRPPGQATYEQYF
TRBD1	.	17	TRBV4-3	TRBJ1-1	TGCGCCAGCAGCCAAGATTTTGGAGGACAGGGATCCACTGAAGCTTTCTTT	CASSQDFGGQGSTEAFF
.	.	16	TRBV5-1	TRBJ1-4	TGCGCCAGCAGCGGTAGAGGAGGAACAACTAATGAAAAACTGTTTTTT	CASSGRGGTTNEKLFF
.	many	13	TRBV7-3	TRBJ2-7	TGTGCCAGCAGCTTAACCTTGGGGTACGAGCAGTACTTC	CASSLTLGYEQYF
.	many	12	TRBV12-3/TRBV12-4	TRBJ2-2	TGTGCCACCCGTCCGGCAGCCGGGGAGCTGTTTTTT	CATRPAAGELFF
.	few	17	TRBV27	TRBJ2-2	TGTGCCAGCAGCCAGGACCCGATTGTGTGGAACACCGGGGAGCTGTTTTTT	CASSQDPIVWNTGELFF
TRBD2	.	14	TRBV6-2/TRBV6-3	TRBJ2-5	TGTGCCAGCAGCACTACTAGCGGGAGTGAGACCCAGTACTTC	CASSTTSGSETQYF
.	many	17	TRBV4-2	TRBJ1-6	TGTGCCAGCAGCCAAGACAGGAGCAGCTCCTATAATTCACCCCTCCACTTT	CASSQDRSSSYNSPLHF
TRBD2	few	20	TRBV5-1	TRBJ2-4	TGCGCCAGCAGCTTGGAGGGTCAAGCGGTAGCGGGAGGGCCGAGGAACATTCAGTACTTC	CASSLEGQAVAGGPRNIQYF
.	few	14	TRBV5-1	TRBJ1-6	TGCGCCAGCAGCTTGGGACAGCGGGATACACCCCTCCACTTT	CASSLGQRDTPLHF
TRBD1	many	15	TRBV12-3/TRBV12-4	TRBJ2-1	TGTGCCAGCAGACGACAGGGGGCTCTCTACAATGAGCAGTTCTTC	CASRRQGALYNEQFF
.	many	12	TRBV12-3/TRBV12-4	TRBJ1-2	TGTGCCAGCAGCTCAGGGGTTAATGGCTACACCTTC	CASSSGVNGYTF
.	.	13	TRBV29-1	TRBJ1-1	TGCAGCGTTGAACGACAGATGAACACTGAAGCTTTCTTT	CSVERQMNTEAFF
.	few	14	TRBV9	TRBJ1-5	TGTGCCAGCAGCCTAGGTACCGACGATCAGCCCCAGCATTTT	CASSLGTDDQPQHF
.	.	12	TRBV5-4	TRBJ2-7	TGTGCCAGCAGCTACCTTACGGGAGAGCAGTACTTC	CASSYLTGEQYF
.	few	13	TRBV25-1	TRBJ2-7	TGTGCCAGCAGTGCGGGCAGACCCTACGAGCAGTACTTC	CASSAGRPYEQYF
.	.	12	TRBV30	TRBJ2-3	TGTGCCTGGAGCCTACTTTCAGATACGCAGTATTTT	CAWSLLSDTQYF
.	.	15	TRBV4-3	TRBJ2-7	TGCGCCAGCAGCCCCAGGGTCTTCTCAAATTACGAGCAGTACTTC	CASSPRVFSNYEQYF
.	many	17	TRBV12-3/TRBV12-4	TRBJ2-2	TGTGCCAGCACTAGTCTACAAGGTAGCACGAACACCGGGGAGCTGTTTTTT	CASTSLQGSTNTGELFF
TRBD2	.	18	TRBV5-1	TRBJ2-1	TGCGCCAGCAGCTCCCAAGGCCCAATTAGCGGGAGAGGACATGAGCAGTTCTTC	CASSSQGPISGRGHEQFF
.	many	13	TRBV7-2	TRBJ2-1	TGTGCCAGCAGCCCGAGTCTGTACAATGAGCAGTTCTTC	CASSPSLYNEQFF
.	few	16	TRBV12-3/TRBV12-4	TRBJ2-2	TGTGCCAGCAGTGCTCGGGCAGGGGCAAACACCGGGGAGCTGTTTTTT	CASSARAGANTGELFF
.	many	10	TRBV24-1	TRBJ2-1	TGTGCCACCCCCTGTATTGAGCAGTTCTTC	CATPCIEQFF
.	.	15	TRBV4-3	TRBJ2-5	TGCGCCAGCAGCCAAGTGGGTAGTACAGGGGAGACCCAGTACTTC	CASSQVGSTGETQYF
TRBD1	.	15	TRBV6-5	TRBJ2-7	TGTGCCAGCAGTTTCTCAGGGGGTTCGGGCTACGAGCAGTACTTC	CASSFSGGSGYEQYF
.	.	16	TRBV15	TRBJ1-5	TGTGCCACCAGCAGAGGGGGAGGGGGAAGCAATCAGCCCCAGCATTTT	CATSRGGGGSNQPQHF
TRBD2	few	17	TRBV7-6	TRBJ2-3	TGTGCCAGCAGCTTTTTGGCTAGCGGGAGTATCACAGATACGCAGTATTTT	CASSFLASGSITDTQYF
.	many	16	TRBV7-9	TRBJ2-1	TGTGCCAGCAGCTTAGATAGGTGGGGTCACCACAATGAGCAGTTCTTC	CASSLDRWGHHNEQFF
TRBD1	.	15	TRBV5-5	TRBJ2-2	TGTGCCAGCAGCTTGGGACAGGGGCGGCCGGGGGAGCTGTTTTTT	CASSLGQGRPGELFF
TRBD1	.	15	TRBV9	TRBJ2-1	TGTGCCAGCAGCGGCCGGGACAGGGGCTACAATGAGCAGTTCTTC	CASSGRDRGYNEQFF
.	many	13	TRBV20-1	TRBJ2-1	TGCAGTGCCCGAGGGATACCCTACAATGAGCAGTTCTTC	CSARGIPYNEQFF
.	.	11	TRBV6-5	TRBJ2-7	TGTGCCAGCACCGGGGGCCAGGGTCAGTACTTC	CASTGGQGQYF
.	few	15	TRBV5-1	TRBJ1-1	TGCGCCAGCAGCCCGCTCTCGGGGTCCGACACTGAAGCTTTCTTT	CASSPLSGSDTEAFF
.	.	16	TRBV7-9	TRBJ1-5	TGTGCCAGCAGCTTAGCTTGGGCAGGTAGCAATCAGCCCCAGCATTTT	CASSLAWAGSNQPQHF